These 7 T cell receptor beta chains were sequenced from one sample in a study of Graves' ophthalmopathy and Graves' hyperthyroidism. The TCR beta CDR3 regions underwent amplification from RNA transcripts. HTBI primers served in a first-round RT-PCR, which a second-round multiplex PCR followed. TCRdb re-called the multiplex PCR reads with MiXCR, one entry per CDR3 protein. The sample lists over a million distinct CDR3 sequences, about 35% occurring once. The sample consisted of peripheral blood or thyroid tissue (not recorded which). These receptors were obtained from an adult man with Graves' hyperthyroidism.

This chain links TRBV7-8 with TRBJ2-6; 10 nucleotides match TRBD1. Germline loops: CDR1 SGHVS, CDR2 FQNEAQ. Trimming cost V 5 bases and J 3 bases; bases outside gene matches: 7. The CDR3 sequence is 17 residues long. The CDR3 nucleotides read TGTGCCAGCAGCCCGGGACAGGGGTCGATTGGGGCCAACGTCCTGACTTTC. It yields the protein CASSPGQGSIGANVLTF.

This clonotype was picked up many times. The chain combines TRBV11-1 with TRBJ1-1, with 7 bases fitting TRBD1. The CDR3 is made up of 14 amino acids. Per germline, CDR1 SGHAT and CDR2 FQDESV (reference sequence). Trimming at V came to 2 bases and at J to 5 bases, leaving 5 bases not matched to a gene. CDR3 DNA sequence: TGTGCCAGCAGCTTATACAAGGGGGCAACTGAAGCTTTCTTT. It is translated as CASSLYKGATEAFF.

This clonotype was detected many times. The chain joins TRBV11-3 to TRBJ1-6; perhaps TRBD1 as D (6 bases). CDR1 and CDR2 (germline): SGHNT, YENEEA. The CDR3 covers 18 residues. With 5 bases removed from V and 0 bases from J, the gap between germline ends came to 17 bases. CDR3 in DNA: TGTGCCAGCAGCGGCAGAGGACAGAGGCGCTCCTATAATTCACCCCTCCACTTT. This codes for CASSGRGQRRSYNSPLHF.

The chain has TRBV29-1 and TRBJ1-1; TRBD1 might be the D (6 bases). This CDR3 contains 15 residues. Germline assignment: CDR1 SQVTM and CDR2 ANQGSEA. Deletions cut 6 bases from V and 0 bases from J, with 17 bases between. The CDR3 spells CSVQTTGGMNTEAFF. CDR3 bases: TGCAGCGTCCAAACGACGGGGGGCATGAACACTGAAGCTTTCTTT. Full variable domain (outside the CDR3, taken from reference TRBV29-1 and TRBJ1-1): SAVISQKPSRDICQRGTSLTIQCQVDSQVTMMFWYRQQPGQSLTLIATANQGSEATYESGFVIDKFPISRPNLTFSTLTVSNMSPEDSSIYLCSVQTTGGMNTEAFFGQGTRLTVV.

The sample holds many counts of this clonotype. V is TRBV7-6 and J is TRBJ1-2, with D possibly being TRBD1 (6 bases). Germline assignment: CDR1 SGHVS and CDR2 FNYEAQ. V was trimmed by 5 bases and J by 1 base, leaving 17 bases between them. CDR3 size: 16 residues. In nucleotides, the CDR3 is TGTGCCAGCAGCCCCGATGGGGGCGAAATTAACTATGGCTACACCTTC. Residues: CASSPDGGEINYGYTF.

The J gene is TRBJ2-2, the V gene TRBV4-1, with D possibly being TRBD2 (5 bases). The V gene's germline CDR1 is MGHRA and CDR2 YSYEKL. The length of the CDR3 is 16 residues. Trimming shortened V by 0 bases and J by 1 base, and 9 bases separated the two germline ends. The CDR3 DNA follows: TGCGCCAGCAGCCAAGATAAGGACTGGAACACCGGGGAGCTGTTTTTT. Translation: CASSQDKDWNTGELFF.

This clonotype was detected only a few times. J is TRBJ2-7 and V is TRBV29-1; 12 nucleotides agree with TRBD2. Germline V lookup: CDR1 SQVTM, CDR2 ANQGSEA. The CDR3 totals 16 residues. V lost 3 bases to trimming and J lost 3 bases; unmatched junction nucleotides: 9. This CDR3 reads CSVEGTSGSVIYEQYF. CDR3 sequence (DNA): TGCAGCGTTGAGGGGACTAGCGGGTCGGTTATCTACGAGCAGTACTTC.